This entry concerns a single T cell receptor (beta chain). The target antigen is unknown. This sample is part of a study of CD8 T cells in ankylosing spondylitis. Study outcomes and limitations: Disease-linked clones bore a CD8+ phenotype and were relatively rare in peripheral blood. In reactive arthritis synovial fluid and blood, some motif variants had been reported before. Reported data indicate significant enrichment of disease-linked clones within matched ankylosing spondylitis synovial fluid. Made up of eight or nine highly homologous variants, a TCR beta motif appeared characteristic of ankylosing spondylitis blood.

A quantitative 5'-RACE method, one with molecular barcodes, was used to make TCR beta libraries. TCRdb redid the calling of the 5' RACE reads with MiXCR, one entry per CDR3 protein. Among 650,000 to 800,000 distinct CDR3 sequences listed, over 15% were seen once. Sequencing was performed on blood, either unsorted or a sorted T cell fraction (not recorded which). The receptor comes from a male donor with ankylosing spondylitis.

CDR3 coding DNA: TGCGCCAGCAGCCAGGTAGATAGTAGCTCCTACGAGCAGTACTTC. Its translation: CASSQVDSSSYEQYF. This sequence joins TRBV4-1 and TRBJ2-7; D unclear. From germline, CDR1 is MGHRA and CDR2 YSYEKL. The CDR3 covers 15 residues. The V gene lost 3 bases and the J gene lost 0 bases, with 12 bases spanning the gap.